A single sample gave rise to the 9 T cell receptor beta chains below, sequenced in a study of control samples from healthy donors and cancer patients. Sequenced by immunoSEQ multiplex PCR; TCRdb stores in-frame clones only, minus some. The table has some 67,000 clones, around nine tenths seen once. Material for sequencing was PBMCs. The receptors here all came from a man aged 55-75 years with lung cancer.

This rearrangement joins TRBV3-1 (or the pseudogene TRBV3-2) to TRBJ1-1; TRBD1 might be the D (5 bases). The germline V gene encodes CDR1 LGHDT and CDR2 YNNKEL (reference sequence). The CDR3 length is 14 residues. Trimming took 4 bases from V and 1 from J, leaving 10 bases between them. CDR3 nucleotide sequence: TGTGCCAGCAGCCGGAGCGGGACGAACACTGAAGCTTTCTTT. Its protein product is CASSRSGTNTEAFF.

V gene TRBV6-5 combines with J gene TRBJ1-1; D gene uncertain. Trimming removed 6 bases at V and 3 bases at J, with 11 bases between. This CDR3 is 13 amino acids long. The V gene's germline CDR1 is MNHEY and CDR2 SVGAGI. The CDR3 here is CASSRGRYTEAFF. CDR3 nucleotides: TGTGCCAGCAGCCGAGGACGGTACACTGAAGCTTTCTTT.

CDR3 sequence: CAWARLLTGPYGYTF. As DNA, the CDR3 is TGTGCCTGGGCGCGCCTTTTGACAGGCCCCTATGGCTACACCTTC. This chain connects TRBV30 to TRBJ1-2; maybe TRBD1 (6 bases). The CDR3 is 15 amino acids. V was cut by 5 bases and J by 4 bases, with 20 bases left in between. CDR1 and CDR2 (germline): GTSNPN, SVGIG (reference sequence).

CDR3 coding DNA: TGTGCCAGCAGCTTTGGCAGCAATCAGCCCCAGCATTTT. It codes for CASSFGSNQPQHF. The gene calls are TRBV7-3 and TRBJ1-5; D unresolved. Germline CDR1 reads SGHTA; CDR2 reads FQGTGA. Trimming left V 3 bases short and J 1 base short, with 4 bases between. This CDR3 has 13 amino acids.

The chain couples TRBV29-1 to TRBJ2-4, with a tentative D call TRBD2 (6 bases). Germline V gives CDR1 SQVTM, CDR2 ANQGSEA. This CDR3 contains 14 residues. Trimming pared 4 bases from V and 0 bases from J, leaving 10 bases between. The CDR3 bases are TGCAGCGTTGTGGAGGGGACAGCCAAAAACATTCAGTACTTC. Protein: CSVVEGTAKNIQYF.

The V gene is TRBV7-2, the J gene TRBJ1-1; TRBD1 agrees at 9 bases. V dropped 5 bases and J dropped 7; count of bases not matched to a gene: 8. The germline V gene encodes CDR1 SGHTA and CDR2 FQGNSA. The CDR3 is 14 residues long. CDR3 nucleotides: TGTGCCAGCAGCCCGGACAGGGGCCGGGGTGAAGCTTTCTTT. Protein: CASSPDRGRGEAFF.

The gene calls are TRBV6-2 or TRBV6-3 and TRBJ2-7; tentatively, D is TRBD1 (6 bases). Trimming took 4 bases from V and 4 from J, leaving 17 bases between them. The CDR3 runs 15 residues. Germline lookup yields CDR1 MNHEY and CDR2 SVGEGT. The CDR3 nucleotides read TGTGCCAGCAGTTCCCCGGGTAGGGGGACGTACGAGCAGTACGTC. It codes for CASSSPGRGTYEQYV.

The J gene is TRBJ1-6, the V gene TRBV5-1; D might be TRBD1 (5 bases). Germline-derived CDR1 and CDR2 are SGHRS and YFSETQ. CDR3 length: 15 amino acids. Trimming stripped 2 bases from V and 10 bases from J, with 16 bases between. DNA of the CDR3: TGCGCCAGCAGCTTAGATCCAGGGCGCGGATCACCCCTCCACTTT. Amino acids: CASSLDPGRGSPLHF.

The chain combines TRBV11-2 with TRBJ1-1; possibly TRBD1 for D (5 bases). Trimming took 3 bases from V and 0 from J, leaving 8 bases between them. Germline V lookup: CDR1 SGHAT, CDR2 FQNNGV. This CDR3 is 14 amino acids long. The CDR3 DNA reads as TGTGCCAGCAGCTTCGGGGCGATGAACACTGAAGCTTTCTTT. Residues: CASSFGAMNTEAFF.